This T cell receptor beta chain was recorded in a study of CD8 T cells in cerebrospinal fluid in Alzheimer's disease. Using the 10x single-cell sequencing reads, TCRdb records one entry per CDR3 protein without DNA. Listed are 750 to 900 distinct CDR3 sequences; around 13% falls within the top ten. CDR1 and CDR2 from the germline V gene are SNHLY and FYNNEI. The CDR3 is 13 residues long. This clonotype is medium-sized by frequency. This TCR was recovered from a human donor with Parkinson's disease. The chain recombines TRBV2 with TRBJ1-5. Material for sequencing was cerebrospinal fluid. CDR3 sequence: CASSAESNQPQHF.